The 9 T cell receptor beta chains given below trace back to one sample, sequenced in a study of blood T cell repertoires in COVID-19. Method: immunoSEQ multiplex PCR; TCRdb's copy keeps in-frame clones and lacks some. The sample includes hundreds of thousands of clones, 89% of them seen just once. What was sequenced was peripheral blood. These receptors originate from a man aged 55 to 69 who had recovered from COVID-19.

The CDR3 bases are TGCAGCGTTTCGTCTTACAACACAGATACGCAGTATTTT. Amino acids: CSVSSYNTDTQYF. This chain connects TRBV29-1 to TRBJ2-3; D is uncertain. Trimming removed 5 bases at V and 2 bases at J, with 11 bases between. CDR1 and CDR2 (germline): SQVTM, ANQGSEA. The CDR3 is 13 amino acids.

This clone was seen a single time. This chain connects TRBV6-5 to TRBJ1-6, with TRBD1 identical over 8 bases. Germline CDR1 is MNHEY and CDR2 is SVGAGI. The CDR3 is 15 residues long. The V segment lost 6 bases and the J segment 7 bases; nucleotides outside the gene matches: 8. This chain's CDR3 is CASSPRGLKNSPLHF. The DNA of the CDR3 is TGTGCCAGCAGCCCCAGGGGGCTGAAAAATTCACCCCTCCACTTT.

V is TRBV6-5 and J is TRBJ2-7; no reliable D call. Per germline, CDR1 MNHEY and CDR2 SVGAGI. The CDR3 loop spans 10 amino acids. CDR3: CATFSYEQYF. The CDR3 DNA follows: TGTGCTACATTCTCCTACGAGCAGTACTTC.

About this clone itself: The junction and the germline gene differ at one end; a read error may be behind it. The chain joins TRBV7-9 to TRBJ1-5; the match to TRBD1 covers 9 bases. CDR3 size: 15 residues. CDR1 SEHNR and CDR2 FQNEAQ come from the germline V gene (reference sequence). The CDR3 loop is CASSLGQGINRPQHF. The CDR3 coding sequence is TGTGCCAGCAGCCTGGGACAGGGTATCAATCGGCCCCAGCATTTT.

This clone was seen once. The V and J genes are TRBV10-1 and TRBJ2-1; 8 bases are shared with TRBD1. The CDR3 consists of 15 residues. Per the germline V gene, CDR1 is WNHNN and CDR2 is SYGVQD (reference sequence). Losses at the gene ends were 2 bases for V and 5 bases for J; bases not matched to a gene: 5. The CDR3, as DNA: TGCGCCAGCAGTGAGAGGGGGACAGGTAACAATGAGCAGTTCTTC. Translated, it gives CASSERGTGNNEQFF.

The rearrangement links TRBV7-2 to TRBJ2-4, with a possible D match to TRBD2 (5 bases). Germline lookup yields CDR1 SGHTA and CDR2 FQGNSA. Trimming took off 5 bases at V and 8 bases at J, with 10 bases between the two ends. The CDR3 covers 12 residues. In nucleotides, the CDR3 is TGTGCCAGCAGCCTCAGCGGAGACATTCAGTACTTC. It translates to CASSLSGDIQYF.

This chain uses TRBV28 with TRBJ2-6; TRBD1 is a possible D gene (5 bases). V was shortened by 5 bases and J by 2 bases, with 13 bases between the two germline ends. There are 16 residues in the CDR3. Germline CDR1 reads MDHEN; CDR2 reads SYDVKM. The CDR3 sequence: CASSEVGRAGANVLTF. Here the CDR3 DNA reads TGTGCCAGCAGTGAGGTGGGCAGGGCTGGGGCCAACGTCCTGACTTTC.

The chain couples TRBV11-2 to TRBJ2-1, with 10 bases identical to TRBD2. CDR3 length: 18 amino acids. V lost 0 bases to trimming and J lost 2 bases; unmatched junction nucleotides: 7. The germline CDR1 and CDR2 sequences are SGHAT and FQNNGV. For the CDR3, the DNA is TGTGCCAGCAGCTTAGATCCCTCGGGACTAGCGACCTACAATGAGCAGTTCTTC. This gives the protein CASSLDPSGLATYNEQFF.

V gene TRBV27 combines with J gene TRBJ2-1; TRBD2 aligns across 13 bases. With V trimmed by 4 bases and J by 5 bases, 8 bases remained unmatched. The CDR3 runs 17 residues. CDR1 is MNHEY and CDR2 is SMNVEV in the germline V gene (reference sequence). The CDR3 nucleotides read TGTGCCAGCAGTTACCGGACTAGCGGGAGCGTCCACAATGAGCAGTTCTTC. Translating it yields CASSYRTSGSVHNEQFF.